This TCR beta chain was retrieved from a study of CD8 T cells in ankylosing spondylitis. Study results and caveats: The study looked at matched synovial fluid samples from ankylosing spondylitis patients. Disease-linked clones were reported to be significantly enriched there. A TCR beta motif of roughly eight highly homologous variants appeared characteristic of ankylosing spondylitis blood. CD8+ cells made up the disease-linked clones, which were relatively rare in peripheral blood.

The TCR beta libraries were generated through quantitative 5'-RACE incorporating molecular barcodes. TCRdb re-called the 5' RACE reads with MiXCR, one entry per CDR3 protein. The sample has roughly 670,000 distinct CDR3 sequences; around 20% are singletons. This clonotype was recorded a few times. Its antigen is not identified. The source material was blood, either unsorted or a sorted T cell fraction (not recorded which). This clonotype was sampled from a male donor with ankylosing spondylitis.

CDR3 bases: TGTGCCAGCAGGACGGGCTACGAGCAGTACTTC. Translating gives CASRTGYEQYF. The chain has TRBV6-6 and TRBJ2-7; no definite D call. CDR1 and CDR2 from the germline V gene are MNHNY and SVGAGI (reference sequence). The CDR3 spans 11 residues. With 6 bases removed from V and 3 bases from J, the gap between germline ends came to 6 bases.